This T cell receptor beta chain was documented in a study of vaccination effects on CD4 cells after COVID-19. Study background: After the second dose, samples were taken at median day 72. Study observations and caveats: Sampling in the study covered few convalescent patients and included no early post-infection timepoints. Clones of infection and vaccine origin contracted markedly late after vaccination.

Germline V gene data show CDR1 as MGHDK and CDR2 as SYGVNS. The ends lost 5 bases at V and 4 bases at J; junction bases unmatched: 4. The CDR3 extends over 16 amino acids. In its sample, this clone was seen once. Its antigen is still unknown. Here immunoSEQ multiplex PCR was the method, and the copy in TCRdb shows in-frame clones only, minus some. This table holds roughly 41,000 clones, around three quarters found once. With the ViraFEST assay, the study expanded antigen-specific CD4+ T cells using viral peptide pools, then sequenced them. At the end of nine to ten days of culture, CD4+ T cells were isolated. All participants had two doses of either the BNT162b2 or mRNA-1273 vaccine.

This TCR was sampled from a human donor who received a COVID-19 vaccine. The chain employs TRBV25-1 and TRBJ2-3; 15 positions match TRBD2. The sequenced sample was CD4+ T cells from PBMCs cultured with HCoV-OC43 spike peptides, obtained after COVID-19 vaccination. The subset here: HCoV-OC43 spike overlapping peptide pool stimulation. The CDR3 is CASSRTSGGASDTQYF. CDR3 sequence (DNA): TGTGCCAGCAGTAGGACTAGCGGGGGGGCTTCAGATACGCAGTATTTT.